This T cell receptor (beta chain) was documented in a study of blood T cell repertoires in COVID-19. Profiled with immunoSEQ multiplex PCR; TCRdb holds only in-frame clones, not every one. The data hold roughly 63,000 clones, with 79% observed a single time. Germline V lookup: CDR1 SGHAT, CDR2 FQDESV (reference sequence). CDR3 length equals 15 residues. V lost 3 bases, J lost 3 bases, and 3 bases stayed unmatched. The TCR originated in a human donor in a cohort sampled during active COVID-19. The chain employs TRBV11-1 and TRBJ2-2; 8 nucleotides align to TRBD2. The source material was peripheral blood. The CDR3 nucleotides read TGTGCCAGCAGCTTTTTGCGGGAGGACACCGGGGAGCTGTTTTTT. Its translation: CASSFLREDTGELFF.